This entry lists 21 T cell receptor beta chains sequenced from one sample in a study of T cell repertoires in cytomegalovirus infection. TCRdb analysed the reads with MiXCR anew, one entry per CDR3 protein. The sample shows 250,000 or so distinct CDR3 sequences, 15% to 20% of them seen only once. The sample taken for sequencing was CD8+ T cells from PBMCs. These receptors all come from a human donor in good health (CMV status not recorded). Some clones in this sample may be carry-over from other donors' samples.

The chain is built from TRBV12-3 or TRBV12-4 and TRBJ1-1, with a possible D match to TRBD1 (5 bases). Deletions cut 3 bases from V and 4 bases from J, with 12 bases between. There are 14 residues in the CDR3. The CDR3 is CASSFEGLGTEAFF. The CDR3 region has the DNA TGTGCCAGCAGTTTCGAGGGGTTGGGCACTGAAGCTTTCTTT.

This clonotype occurred many times. V usage is TRBV28 and J usage is TRBJ2-7; no definite D call. The germline V gene has CDR1 MDHEN and CDR2 SYDVKM. This CDR3 spans 11 amino acids. Trimming took off 3 bases at V and 6 bases at J, with 6 bases between the two ends. The CDR3 reads CASSFTAEQYF. As DNA, the CDR3 is TGTGCCAGCAGTTTCACAGCCGAGCAGTACTTC.

This chain links TRBV7-9 with TRBJ1-1; D is possibly TRBD1 (5 bases). The V end lost 5 bases, the J end lost 5 bases, and 21 bases lay between the germline ends. The germline V gene has CDR1 SEHNR and CDR2 FQNEAQ (reference sequence). The CDR3 has 16 residues. The CDR3 region is CASSAPGGRAPTEAFF. The CDR3 DNA follows: TGTGCCAGCAGCGCCCCCGGGGGGAGGGCCCCGACTGAAGCTTTCTTT.

The chain has TRBV28 and TRBJ2-7, with D perhaps given as TRBD1 or TRBD2 (6 bases each). Germline V gene lookup returns CDR1 MDHEN and CDR2 SYDVKM. The CDR3 is 15 amino acids. The ends were cut back, 5 bases at V and 2 bases at J, with 16 bases in the middle. The CDR3 loop reads CASSVRGTPPYEQYF. The CDR3 DNA sequence: TGTGCCAGCAGTGTCCGGGGGACACCCCCCTACGAGCAGTACTTC.

This clonotype has more than one count but fewer than ten. V and J are TRBV7-9 and TRBJ2-7, with D hard to call. The ends were cut back, 6 bases at V and 1 base at J, with 16 bases in the middle. CDR3 length: 15 residues. Germline CDR1 reads SEHNR; CDR2 reads FQNEAQ (reference sequence). In DNA form, the CDR3 reads TGTGCCAGCAGGCCGGACCACCAGCCTTCCTACGAGCAGTACTTC. Its translation: CASRPDHQPSYEQYF.

This clonotype was counted a single time. This rearrangement joins TRBV14 to TRBJ2-1; D remains ambiguous. Trimming stripped 3 bases from V and 8 bases from J, with 11 bases between. Germline loops: CDR1 SGHDN, CDR2 FVKESK. The CDR3 length is 13 residues. CDR3 coding DNA: TGTGCCAGCAGCCACGCTAGGTCGGATGAGCAGTTCTTC. It encodes CASSHARSDEQFF.

This clonotype was counted ten times or more. This chain links TRBV19 with TRBJ1-1; 10 nucleotides line up with TRBD1. V trimming: 5 bases; J trimming: 4 bases; junction bases outside the gene matches: 4. Per the germline V gene, CDR1 is LNHDA and CDR2 is SQIVND (reference sequence). CDR3 length: 14 amino acids. The CDR3 DNA reads TGTGCCAGTAGTCGACAGGGGGCGACCACTGAAGCTTTCTTT. Protein product: CASSRQGATTEAFF.

This clonotype showed up just a few times. The chain carries TRBV4-2 and TRBJ1-5; D unresolved. The ends were cut back, 0 bases at V and 5 bases at J, with 2 bases in the middle. The germline CDR1 and CDR2 sequences are LGHNA and YNFKEQ. The CDR3 has 12 amino acids. The CDR3 bases are TGTGCCAGCAGCCAAGATCATCAGCCCCAGCATTTT. Protein: CASSQDHQPQHF.

The chain employs TRBV19 and TRBJ1-6; TRBD1 is a possible D gene (5 bases). Trimming removed 5 bases at V and 10 bases at J, with 18 bases between. Germline V lookup: CDR1 LNHDA, CDR2 SQIVND (reference sequence). The CDR3 consists of 15 residues. Here the CDR3 DNA reads TGTGCCAGTAGTCCGACGGGGGGGTTGAGATCACCCCTCCACTTT. Protein: CASSPTGGLRSPLHF.

On this clonotype itself: A much more abundant neighbour one base away suggests this may be a read error. In this CDR3 the conserved last residue, phenylalanine or tryptophan, is missing, so a read error is likely. The rearrangement links TRBV27 to TRBJ1-4; the D is unclear. The germline V and J ends were trimmed by 5 bases and 4 bases, with 14 bases remaining between them. The germline gives CDR1 MNHEY, CDR2 SMNVEV (reference sequence). The CDR3 runs to 15 residues. The CDR3 DNA reads as TGTGCCAGCAGTAAGACCGGCTGGGATAATGAAAAACTGTTTTTA. Translation gives CASSKTGWDNEKLFL.

This clonotype was found many times. The chain is built from TRBV7-9 and TRBJ1-3; TRBD1 agrees at 9 bases. The germline V gene has CDR1 SEHNR and CDR2 FQNEAQ (reference sequence). J gave up 0 bases and V 5 bases, and 5 bases lay outside the gene matches. The CDR3 has 16 amino acids. The CDR3 loop is CASSRGQGRSGNTIYF. The CDR3 DNA is TGTGCCAGCAGCCGCGGACAGGGGCGCTCTGGAAACACCATATATTTT.

The chain recombines TRBV6-5 with TRBJ1-5; D is undetermined. V was cut by 0 bases and J by 4 bases, with 10 bases left in between. The CDR3 is 15 amino acids. Germline lookup yields CDR1 MNHEY and CDR2 SVGAGI. This CDR3 reads CASSYSTGGNQPQHF. The CDR3 DNA reads TGTGCCAGCAGTTACTCGACTGGAGGTAATCAGCCCCAGCATTTT.

This clonotype was seen ten or more times. The chain employs TRBV7-2 and TRBJ2-3; a possible D gene is TRBD1 (8 bases). V lost 6 bases, J lost 5 bases, and 15 bases lay in between. Germline V gene sequence: CDR1 SGHTA, CDR2 FQGNSA. This CDR3 is built from 14 residues. CDR3 bases: TGTGCCAGCAGAACCAACAGGGGGGGAGATACGCAGTATTTT. It yields the protein CASRTNRGGDTQYF.

The rearrangement uses TRBV7-9 and TRBJ2-1; tentatively, D is TRBD1 (6 bases). Trimming took off 11 bases at V and 4 bases at J, with 15 bases between the two ends. CDR1 is SEHNR, CDR2 FQNEAQ, per germline (reference sequence). This CDR3 contains 13 residues. The CDR3 loop is CAGAGGQYNEQFF. The CDR3 nucleotides are TGTGCCGGTGCTGGGGGCCAATACAATGAGCAGTTCTTC.

The chain has TRBV11-2 and TRBJ2-6; TRBD1 matches at 7 bases. CDR3 length: 18 residues. The J segment lost 0 bases and the V segment lost 4 bases, leaving 9 bases of the junction unmatched. Germline V gives CDR1 SGHAT, CDR2 FQNNGV. CDR3 DNA: TGTGCCAGCAGCTCGGACAGGAACAATCCCTCTGGGGCCAACGTCCTGACTTTC. Translation: CASSSDRNNPSGANVLTF.

The chain's CDR3 is CASSLVRGLAAYEQYF. CDR3 nucleotide sequence: TGTGCCAGCAGCTTAGTTCGAGGACTTGCCGCCTACGAGCAGTACTTC. The chain carries TRBV7-8 and TRBJ2-7, with a weak D call TRBD2 (5 bases). The V end lost 1 base, the J end lost 2 bases, and 15 bases lay between the germline ends. Germline loops: CDR1 SGHVS, CDR2 FQNEAQ. CDR3 length equals 16 residues. The variable domain in full, with the rest retrieved from reference TRBV7-8 and TRBJ2-7, is GAGVSQSPRYKVAKRGQDVALRCDPISGHVSLFWYQQALGQGPEFLTYFQNEAQLDKSGLPSDRFFAERPEGSVSTLKIQRTQQEDSAVYLCASSLVRGLAAYEQYFGPGTRLTVT.

This clonotype turned up a few times. This chain links TRBV28 with TRBJ2-1; 8 bases match TRBD1. CDR3 length: 16 residues. J lost 0 bases, V lost 6 bases, and 7 bases had no gene match. Germline V gene data show CDR1 as MDHEN and CDR2 as SYDVKM. The CDR3: CASSLRTGYSYNEQFF. The CDR3 nucleotides are TGTGCCAGCAGCCTAAGGACAGGGTACTCCTACAATGAGCAGTTCTTC.

This clonotype has at least ten counts. The genes are TRBV6-2 or TRBV6-3 and TRBJ1-1; D not certain. The CDR3 extends over 17 amino acids. CDR1 is MNHEY and CDR2 is SVGEGT in the germline V gene. V was trimmed by 7 bases and J by 0 bases, leaving 21 bases between them. This CDR3 reads CASTHGYVRPMNTEAFF. CDR3 nucleotides: TGTGCCAGCACCCACGGTTACGTCAGACCTATGAACACTGAAGCTTTCTTT.

This clonotype was counted at least ten times. The chain is built from TRBV28 and TRBJ1-6, with 7 bases aligning to TRBD1. V gave up 6 bases and J gave up 9 bases; unmatched junction bases: 8. CDR3 length: 14 amino acids. Germline CDR1 and CDR2: MDHEN and SYDVKM. The CDR3 reads CASSLRQGGSPLHF. The CDR3 bases are TGTGCCAGCAGCCTCAGACAGGGCGGTTCACCCCTCCACTTT.

This clonotype was detected many times. The chain combines TRBV14 with TRBJ1-1, with a possible D match to TRBD1 (5 bases). Per the germline V gene, CDR1 is SGHDN and CDR2 is FVKESK. Trimming left V 0 bases short and J 1 base short, with 9 bases between. There are 15 residues in the CDR3. The CDR3 DNA reads TGTGCCAGCAGCCAAGAAGGGGTGAGGAACACTGAAGCTTTCTTT. Encoded protein: CASSQEGVRNTEAFF.

This clonotype was recorded many times. J is TRBJ1-2 and V is TRBV20-1; D is possibly TRBD1 (5 bases). V was pared by 5 bases and J by 4 bases, with 8 bases between. Germline V gene data show CDR1 as DFQATT and CDR2 as SNEGSKA (reference sequence). The CDR3 has 11 amino acids. In DNA form, the CDR3 reads TGCAGTGCTGGGGACTTCTATGGCTACACCTTC. This gives the protein CSAGDFYGYTF.